This T cell receptor beta chain was obtained from a study of tumor and adjacent non-tumor tissue in lung cancer (dated by TCRdb to 2017 to 2018). In terms of the full investigation: The cohort included around eleven adenocarcinoma, a couple of squamous cell carcinoma and 1 small cell lung cancer patients. The study compared bulk TCRbeta repertoires between lung tumor tissue and matched distant non-tumor lung tissue from 15 or so lung cancer patients. TCRbeta CDR3 sequencing was performed on 25 to 35 paired specimens, with one tumor sample and one normal lung sample collected per patient. Ages among the roughly 15 patients ranged from roughly 31 to 80 years, there were about ten men and 5 women, and disease was at TNM stage I to III. In total, sequencing yielded under 150 million productive TCRbeta reads, which works out to an average of about 4 million reads per sample. Study-wide findings and limitations: The cohort had only roughly 16 patients, and the authors noted that larger samples and more detailed clinical data are needed. Younger patients had significantly higher TCR diversity, and higher tumor TCR diversity was associated with shorter overall and disease-free survival. Peripheral blood was not sequenced, so blood TCRbeta repertoires in these lung cancer patients were not examined. Tumor tissue showed significantly greater TCR diversity (inverse Simpson) than normal lung tissue (approximately 400 vs 170, P = 0.0075, Mann-Whitney U test). The sequencing platform is not named in the methods, and unique molecular identifiers are not mentioned. The top 100 clones accounted for a significantly larger cumulative portion of the repertoire in normal lung than in tumor tissue.

Receptor amplification or capture employed multiplex PCR. Instrument on record: Illumina HiSeq 2500. Following protocols modified from ARM-PCR, the researchers constructed TCRbeta libraries through three rounds of nested PCR with primers (Table S4). Before sequencing, PCR products of 200-500 bp were excised from the gel and purified with the QIAquick gel extraction kit. In the source study's methods: Reads were cleaned using Trimmomatic, were merged into complete CDR3 sequences using FLASH, and were assigned to V(D)J germline segments using MiTCR. VDJtools was used to compute clonal diversity as the inverse Simpson's index. In-frame sequences lacking a premature stop codon were counted as productive reads. The raw public data were reprocessed by TCRdb itself: fastp quality trimming at Q25, MiXCR clonotype calling, in-frame beta chains only. Identical CDR3 proteins give one entry, which carries the most common genes and DNA. The V and J calls shown here were made by TCRdb, not taken from the authors' results. The sample profile shows about 120,000 distinct CDR3 sequences; 55% to 75% of them were found once. About 13% of the sample goes to the ten largest clones.

RNA was extracted from bulk unsorted tissue and checked for quality with a NanoDrop ND-1000 and an Agilent 2100. All donors had newly diagnosed lung cancer, had not received prior chemotherapy, and were admitted for thoracic surgery in China between August and November 2014. Patients with previous radiotherapy or chemotherapy, or with another concurrent cancer, were excluded from the study. Surgical tissue pieces of about 1-2.2 cm3 were preserved in RNAlater solution and stored at -80 °C until use. Concerning this clonotype: Its binding antigen is unknown. This sequence may be a read error, since a much larger clone differs from it by one base.

V ends up 7 bases short and J 6 bases short, with an unmatched junction base count of 11. CDR1 and CDR2, looked up from the germline V gene, are SQVTM and ANQGSEA. Counted from cysteine to phenylalanine, this CDR3 has 14 amino acids. Here the CDR3 DNA is all that survives: 42 bases in frame from base 1. Sequences were obtained from lung tumor tissue. This sequence uses TRBV29-1 and TRBJ2-4; the central 8 bases match TRBD2. The clonotype originates from a man between 25 and 39 years old with non-small cell lung cancer. The sequence in DNA is TGCAGCGCCAGGACGGGAGGGCCCGGAAACATTCAGTACTTC. It is translated as CSARTGGPGNIQYF.